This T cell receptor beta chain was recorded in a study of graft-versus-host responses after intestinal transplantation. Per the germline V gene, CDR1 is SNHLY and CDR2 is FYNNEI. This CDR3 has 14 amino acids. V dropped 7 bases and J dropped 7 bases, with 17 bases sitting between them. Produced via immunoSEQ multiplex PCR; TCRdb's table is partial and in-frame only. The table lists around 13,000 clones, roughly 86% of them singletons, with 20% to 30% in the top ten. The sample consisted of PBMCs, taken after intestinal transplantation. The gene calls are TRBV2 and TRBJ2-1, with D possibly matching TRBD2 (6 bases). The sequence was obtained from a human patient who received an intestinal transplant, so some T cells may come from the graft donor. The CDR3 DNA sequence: TGTGCCAGCACCGAATTACTAGCCCTAAATGAGCAGTTCTTC. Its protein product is CASTELLALNEQFF.